Below, one TCR beta chain is given with its context. The CDR3 is 13 amino acids. Trimming left V 1 base short and J 16 bases short, with 14 bases between. CDR1 is SGHTA, CDR2 FQGNSA, per germline. Here immunoSEQ multiplex PCR was the method, and the copy in TCRdb shows in-frame clones only, minus some. Found here are almost 35,000 clones, 85% to 95% of them singletons; the top ten hold 35% to 50%. This record belongs to a study of blood T cell repertoires in COVID-19. This receptor was taken from a man aged 60-69 years with active or convalescent COVID-19. Sequenced input: peripheral blood. This rearrangement joins TRBV7-2 to TRBJ1-6; D gene unclear. The CDR3 here is CASSLGNSRGLHF. The CDR3, as DNA: TGTGCCAGCAGCTTAGGGAACTCGCGCGGGCTCCACTTT.